This TCR beta chain was identified in a study of shared clonotypes between healthy human individuals. The germline V and J ends were trimmed by 0 bases and 4 bases, with 7 bases remaining between them. The CDR3 has 13 residues. CDR1 is MGHRA, CDR2 YSYEKL, per germline. Using immunoSEQ multiplex PCR, the repertoire was profiled, and TCRdb retains in-frame clones only, with some absent. The sample yields roughly 320,000 clones, around 90% seen once. The source of this sequence is a man aged 18 to 30 in good health. The J gene is TRBJ2-7, the V gene TRBV4-1; a weak D match, TRBD1 (6 bases). Sequenced sample: memory CD8+ T cells sorted from blood. The subset: CD45RO+ cells pooled with CCR7-negative TemRA cells. CDR3 sequence (DNA): TGCGCCAGCAGCCAAGAGACAGGATACGAGCAGTACTTC. Protein product: CASSQETGYEQYF.